Listed below are T cell receptor beta chains from one sample, sequenced in a study of post-analysis software for immune sequencing data. Using its own MiXCR run on the PCR reads, TCRdb lists one record per CDR3 protein. The sample gives roughly 620,000 distinct CDR3 sequences, roughly 46% of which show up once; about 1.5% is in the top ten. The material sequenced was blood. These receptors all come from a girl aged 5-17 years with multiple sclerosis. Both conserved end residues are part of each CDR3. The order of the fields is V gene, J gene, D gene, clone size, CDR3 protein, CDR3 DNA. D genes are given only for firm matches. Rows give clone size only sometimes, using once, few, many, or a class for an expanded clone.

TRBV6-5,TRBJ2-7,NA,NA,CASSYSKGYEQYF,TGTGCCAGCAGTTACTCGAAGGGCTACGAGCAGTACTTC
TRBV20-1,TRBJ1-3,NA,NA,CSARVLGNTIYF,TGCAGTGCTAGGGTGCTTGGAAACACCATATATTTT
TRBV6-5,TRBJ2-7,NA,few,CASSYSAGRVYEQYF,TGTGCCAGCAGTTACTCGGCCGGTCGGGTATACGAGCAGTACTTC
TRBV5-5,TRBJ2-7,NA,NA,CASRGGAGSYEQYF,TGTGCCAGCAGGGGGGGCGCAGGGTCCTACGAGCAGTACTTC
TRBV10-3,TRBJ1-6,TRBD1,NA,CAISPTGQGPSSPLHF,TGTGCCATCAGTCCAACCGGACAGGGCCCGAGTTCACCCCTCCACTTT
TRBV29-1,TRBJ2-7,TRBD1,NA,CNVTGDEQYF,TGCAACGTTACAGGGGACGAGCAGTACTTC
TRBV20-1,TRBJ1-1,NA,NA,CSANSGANTEAFF,TGCAGTGCCAATTCCGGGGCGAACACTGAAGCTTTCTTT
TRBV12-3/TRBV12-4,TRBJ2-3,TRBD1,NA,CASSADRGTDAQYF,TGTGCCAGCAGCGCCGACAGGGGCACAGATGCGCAGTATTTT
TRBV20-1,TRBJ1-1,TRBD1,NA,CSAREPGTVIEAFF,TGCAGTGCTAGAGAGCCCGGGACAGTTATTGAAGCTTTCTTT
TRBV7-7,TRBJ2-6,NA,few,CASSPVGSGANVLTF,TGTGCTAGCAGCCCGGTGGGGTCCGGGGCCAACGTCCTGACTTTC
TRBV10-3,TRBJ2-3,NA,NA,CAISVSFSVGTDTQYF,TGTGCCATCAGTGTGTCCTTTAGCGTGGGCACAGATACGCAGTATTTT
TRBV12-3/TRBV12-4,TRBJ2-5,TRBD2,few,CASSFWREAQETQYF,TGTGCCAGCAGTTTCTGGCGGGAGGCCCAAGAGACCCAGTACTTC
TRBV6-5,TRBJ2-7,NA,NA,CASSYSRQTRTLPYEQYF,TGTGCCAGCAGTTACTCCCGACAGACTAGGACTCTACCCTACGAGCAGTACTTC
TRBV12-3/TRBV12-4,TRBJ1-1,NA,NA,CACRFRVMNTEAFF,TGTGCCTGCAGGTTCAGGGTCATGAACACTGAAGCTTTCTTT
TRBV28,TRBJ2-3,NA,NA,CASSFVRFGKADTQYF,TGTGCCAGCAGTTTCGTCAGGTTCGGGAAGGCAGATACGCAGTATTTT
TRBV7-2,TRBJ2-7,NA,NA,CASSLDLDEQYF,TGTGCCAGCAGCTTAGACCTGGACGAGCAGTACTTC
TRBV12-3/TRBV12-4,TRBJ2-5,TRBD1,NA,CASRKGTETSRYF,TGTGCCAGCAGGAAAGGGACAGAGACAAGTCGGTACTTC
TRBV5-1,TRBJ1-1,NA,few,CASSSTIGETEAFF,TGCGCCAGCAGCTCTACTATTGGGGAAACTGAAGCTTTCTTT
TRBV7-9,TRBJ2-1,TRBD2,NA,CASSSLGLAGGPYEQFF,TGTGCCAGCAGCTCTCTCGGACTAGCGGGAGGGCCCTATGAGCAGTTCTTC
TRBV5-1,TRBJ2-5,TRBD2,few,CASSLAGRVREQYF,TGCGCCAGCAGCTTGGCGGGTAGGGTGCGGGAGCAGTACTTC
TRBV5-1,TRBJ2-5,NA,NA,CASGLGSTGGLQETQYF,TGCGCCAGCGGCTTGGGGTCTACGGGGGGCCTCCAAGAGACCCAGTACTTC
TRBV4-1,TRBJ2-7,NA,few,CASSQVREISSYEQYF,TGCGCCAGCAGCCAAGTAAGGGAAATATCGTCCTACGAGCAGTACTTC
TRBV12-3/TRBV12-4,TRBJ2-3,NA,NA,CASSFYPDPEYF,TGTGCCAGCAGTTTCTATCCGGACCCGGAGTATTTT
TRBV10-3,TRBJ1-6,NA,few,CAISESENSPLHF,TGTGCCATCAGTGAGTCGGAAAATTCACCCCTCCACTTT
TRBV12-3/TRBV12-4,TRBJ2-1,NA,NA,CASSSVWGNNEQFF,TGTGCCAGCAGTTCAGTTTGGGGGAACAATGAGCAGTTCTTC
TRBV6-2/TRBV6-3,TRBJ1-1,NA,once,CASSYLWDRRNTEAFF,TGTGCCAGCAGTTACCTTTGGGACCGGCGGAACACTGAAGCTTTCTTT
TRBV7-9,TRBJ2-3,NA,NA,CASSSQRTSSTDTQYF,TGTGCCAGCAGCAGCCAGAGGACTTCTAGCACAGATACGCAGTATTTT
TRBV15,TRBJ2-3,NA,NA,CATSRVEGPDTQYF,TGTGCCACCAGCAGAGTGGAGGGTCCAGATACGCAGTATTTT
TRBV5-6,TRBJ1-1,NA,NA,CASSIPGSWNTEAFF,TGTGCCAGCAGCATCCCGGGATCGTGGAACACTGAAGCTTTCTTT
TRBV6-2/TRBV6-3,TRBJ2-1,NA,NA,CASLLMGRQFF,TGTGCCAGCCTCCTCATGGGCCGACAGTTCTTC
TRBV6-1,TRBJ2-3,TRBD2,NA,CASRERGPSGTTDTQYF,TGTGCCAGCAGGGAGAGGGGGCCTAGCGGGACCACAGATACGCAGTATTTT
TRBV29-1,TRBJ2-3,NA,NA,CSAQGSGDTQYF,TGCAGCGCACAGGGCTCCGGAGATACGCAGTATTTT
TRBV7-2,TRBJ1-1,NA,NA,CAGSGSLATEAFF,TGTGCCGGCAGCGGTAGTCTGGCCACTGAAGCTTTCTTT
TRBV12-3/TRBV12-4,TRBJ2-7,NA,few,CASSSRLGPYEQYF,TGTGCCAGCAGTTCGAGACTGGGGCCCTACGAGCAGTACTTC
TRBV12-3/TRBV12-4,TRBJ2-4,NA,NA,CASSLVRERQYF,TGTGCCAGCAGCCTTGTTCGCGAGCGGCAGTACTTC
TRBV10-3,TRBJ2-5,NA,NA,CAIGDLETQYF,TGTGCCATTGGGGATTTGGAGACCCAGTACTTC
TRBV6-1,TRBJ2-7,NA,NA,CASSDSGYEQYF,TGTGCCAGCAGTGATTCGGGGTACGAGCAGTACTTC
TRBV5-1,TRBJ2-5,TRBD2,NA,CASSWAGLAVQETQYF,TGCGCCAGCAGCTGGGCGGGACTAGCGGTCCAAGAGACCCAGTACTTC
TRBV5-1,TRBJ2-3,TRBD2,NA,CASKALAGDGTQYF,TGCGCCAGCAAAGCTCTAGCGGGAGACGGTACGCAGTATTTT
TRBV9,TRBJ2-1,NA,NA,CASSQPDHEQFF,TGTGCCAGCAGCCAACCCGACCATGAGCAGTTCTTC
TRBV12-3/TRBV12-4,TRBJ2-7,TRBD2,NA,CASSAGLGPAYEQYF,TGTGCCAGCAGTGCCGGACTAGGCCCCGCCTACGAGCAGTACTTC
TRBV6-5,TRBJ1-4,NA,few,CASRGSATNEKLFF,TGTGCCAGTCGGGGATCTGCAACTAATGAAAAACTGTTTTTT
TRBV6-5,TRBJ1-5,TRBD1,few,CASRSHRGRHQPQHF,TGTGCCAGCAGATCACACAGGGGGCGTCATCAGCCCCAGCATTTT
TRBV20-1,TRBJ1-2,TRBD1,NA,CSVQGRQGAYGYTF,TGCAGTGTCCAAGGGAGACAGGGGGCCTATGGCTACACCTTC
TRBV5-1,TRBJ2-7,NA,NA,CASSSPGINEQYF,TGCGCCAGCAGCTCACCCGGGATCAACGAGCAGTACTTC
TRBV12-3/TRBV12-4,TRBJ2-7,TRBD2,many,CASSLAGGIGEQYF,TGTGCCAGCAGCTTAGCGGGAGGAATCGGCGAGCAGTACTTC